This is a list of T cell receptor beta chains from one sample in a study of blood T cells in healthy people across ages. TCRdb fed the 5' RACE reads into MiXCR, producing one record per CDR3 protein. The sample carries 540,000 or so distinct CDR3 sequences, 24% recorded once. This same sample was also taken into another study, of T cells of mothers and their children.

The sample was blood. The receptor source for this set is a boy between 5 and 17 years old in good health. CDR3s include the opening cysteine and the closing phenylalanine or tryptophan. The order of the fields is CDR3 length, V gene, J gene, CDR3 protein.

14	TRBV7-2	TRBJ2-1	CASSLGREYNEQFF
14	TRBV12-3/TRBV12-4	TRBJ2-6	CASRWSSGANVLTF
15	TRBV4-2	TRBJ2-3	CASSPLAGGSDTQYF
15	TRBV4-3	TRBJ2-4	CASSQDYGGSNIQYF
15	TRBV7-9	TRBJ2-2	CASSLRRGSPGELFF
15	TRBV4-3	-	CASSQGTSGTNEQFF
15	TRBV2	TRBJ2-1	CASRTSGGVYNEQFF
15	TRBV9	TRBJ2-1	CASSVRPNGPNEQFF
13	TRBV9	TRBJ2-3	CASSIGTADTQYF
16	TRBV29-1	-	CSVGGEKGLAAYEQYF
17	TRBV7-2	TRBJ2-5	CASSLPGLAGAEETQYF
16	TRBV12-3/TRBV12-4	TRBJ2-2	CASSFYFRGGTGELFF
14	TRBV10-3	TRBJ1-2	CAISSAGQGNGYTF
14	TRBV5-1	TRBJ2-5	CASSGLGHQETQYF
15	TRBV4-3	-	CASSPETGIYNEQFF
12	TRBV7-9	TRBJ1-1	CAEAAGPTEAFF
18	TRBV7-8	TRBJ2-1	CASSLTSGPLIGYNEQFF
15	TRBV15	TRBJ1-4	CATSRESATNEKLFF
15	TRBV4-3	TRBJ1-3	CASSQDVQAGNTIYF
15	TRBV4-3	-	CASSLAKDGRYEQYF
17	TRBV7-9	TRBJ1-1	CASSNSYRGPLNTEAFF
17	TRBV11-2	TRBJ2-7	CASSSIAGGHLTYEQYF
17	TRBV13	TRBJ2-3	CASSPQGLAGASDTQYF
12	TRBV20-1	TRBJ1-5	CSARVRNQPQHF
15	TRBV19	TRBJ2-3	CASSTDRGLADTQYF
13	TRBV20-1	TRBJ2-5	CSAPPGAPGEQYF
15	TRBV6-6	TRBJ2-1	CASTARASGGDEQFF
14	TRBV7-2	TRBJ2-1	CASSNRVSHNEQFF
16	TRBV4-3	TRBJ2-5	CANSARDSLFEETQYF
12	TRBV30	TRBJ2-7	CAWSVSLYEQYF
16	TRBV14	TRBJ2-2	CASSQDIGLNTGQLFF
17	TRBV20-1	TRBJ1-6	CSDRPTANTGNNSPLHF
14	TRBV2	TRBJ2-1	CASSEYRSGNEQFF
12	TRBV20-1	TRBJ1-1	CSARGGSVEAFF
14	TRBV6-1	TRBJ1-1	CASSESGAQPEAFF
12	TRBV29-1	TRBJ2-5	CSVEQGKETQYF
14	TRBV4-1	TRBJ2-1	CASSETWTANEQFF
11	TRBV28	TRBJ2-2	CATDGGRELFF
16	TRBV7-9	TRBJ2-1	CASSLASWGVYNEQFF
15	TRBV14	TRBJ2-5	CASSSGLAVQETQYF
18	TRBV4-2	TRBJ2-5	CASSQGRTSGRGWETQYF
15	TRBV14	TRBJ2-7	CASSQDSSDSYEQYF
17	TRBV7-9	TRBJ2-2	CASRESGGGVNTGELFF
15	TRBV29-1	TRBJ2-7	CSAGGRGTYSYEQYF
13	TRBV28	TRBJ2-5	CASSFALWETQYF
11	TRBV29-1	TRBJ2-5	CSGQDQETQYF
14	TRBV27	TRBJ2-5	CASRPAGLQETQYF
15	TRBV28	TRBJ1-5	CASSFRDSKFRPQHF
13	TRBV29-1	TRBJ2-1	CSVEWDNYNEQFF
15	TRBV7-3	TRBJ2-2	CASSLLDSRTGELFF
16	TRBV7-2	TRBJ2-2	CASSLAGGLFTGELFF
16	TRBV28	TRBJ1-5	CASSLSGRGRNQPQHF
15	TRBV20-1	TRBJ2-1	CSAGPGTYPTFEQFF
15	TRBV4-1	TRBJ2-4	CASSQGPLAKNIQYF
13	TRBV10-3	TRBJ1-2	CAISESGLYGYTF